This T cell receptor (beta chain) is from a study of CDR3 diversity in severe acne. TCRdb independently ran MiXCR on the PCR reads; one entry per CDR3 protein. Of roughly 100,000 distinct CDR3 sequences listed, under 60% are singletons. Trimming removed 1 base from V and 3 bases from J, with 4 bases in between. CDR3 length equals 12 residues. Germline V gene data show CDR1 as LGHNA and CDR2 as YNFKEQ. The specimen sequenced was blood. This chain joins TRBV4-2 and TRBJ2-7, with unresolved D. The source is a male donor with acne. The CDR3 region has the DNA TGTGCCAGCAGCCAAGCAGGCTACGAGCAGTACTTC. This sequence encodes CASSQAGYEQYF.